The 10 T cell receptor beta chains listed next were all sequenced from one sample in a study of cytomegalovirus exposure and HLA in healthy donors (dated by TCRdb to about 2017). The library was made by the immunoSEQ multiplex PCR assay. For the multiplex PCR, a mixture combining 60 forward primers for TCR Vbeta segments and 13 reverse primers for TCR Jbeta segments was used. In its TCRdb copy, this immuneACCESS table keeps in-frame sequences only and misses some clones. Where compared with another copy, unresolved V genes explain less than half of these, and the others have no known cause. Within this sample are 90,000 to 100,000 clones, with more than 70% of them counted one time only. 19% of the sample lies in the top ten. The sample comprised PBMCs. The receptor source for this set is a woman in her sixties or seventies in good health and CMV-seropositive.

V is TRBV11-2 and J is TRBJ1-2; 7 nucleotides match TRBD1. This CDR3 has 14 amino acids. The germline V gene has CDR1 SGHAT and CDR2 FQNNGV. Losses at the gene ends were 5 bases for V and 5 bases for J; bases not matched to a gene: 8. The CDR3, as DNA: TGTGCCAGCAGCCAGACAGGGCGGTCGTATGGCTACACCTTC. It is translated as CASSQTGRSYGYTF.

This clone was counted a few times. The identical CDR3 is also encoded by other nucleotide sequences in the sample. V usage is TRBV10-3 and J usage is TRBJ1-4; 9 bases fit TRBD1. V lost 0 bases to trimming and J lost 0 bases; unmatched junction nucleotides: 5. In germline, CDR1 is ENHRY, CDR2 SYGVKD. The CDR3 extends over 18 amino acids. The DNA for the CDR3 is TGTGCCATCAGTGAGTCGACGGACAGGGGACCAACTAATGAAAAACTGTTTTTT. This encodes CAISESTDRGPTNEKLFF.

This clone has just one count. The rearrangement joins TRBV2 to TRBJ1-1; the D gene is possibly TRBD1 (5 bases). The CDR3 spans 12 residues. Trimming left V 8 bases short and J 1 base short, with 8 bases between. Germline V gene sequence: CDR1 SNHLY, CDR2 FYNNEI. CDR3 in DNA: TGTGCCAGCGATGGACAGAACACTGAAGCTTTCTTT. This codes for CASDGQNTEAFF.

The rearrangement links TRBV6-5 to TRBJ2-2, with 7 nucleotides matching TRBD1. Losses at the gene ends were 7 bases for V and 7 bases for J; bases not matched to a gene: 9. This CDR3 contains 14 residues. The germline V gene encodes CDR1 MNHEY and CDR2 SVGAGI. As DNA, the CDR3 is TGTGCCAGCACCCCTTTAGGGGGCGGCGGGGAGCTGTTTTTT. Its translation: CASTPLGGGGELFF.

The chain recombines TRBV30 with TRBJ2-7; 7 bases agree with TRBD2. The CDR3 spans 15 residues. Germline V CDR1 and CDR2: GTSNPN, SVGIG (reference sequence). V was pared by 2 bases and J by 3 bases, with 10 bases of the junction left unmatched. The CDR3 DNA reads TGTGCCTGGAGTCTTATACCTAGCGGCTTCTACGAGCAGTACTTC. Translated, it gives CAWSLIPSGFYEQYF. Drawing the rest from reference TRBV30 and TRBJ2-7, the complete variable domain is SQTIHQWPATLVQPVGSPLSLECTVEGTSNPNLYWYRQAAGRGLQLLFYSVGIGQISSEVPQNLSASRPQDRQFILSSKKLLLSDSGFYLCAWSLIPSGFYEQYFGPGTRLTVT.

This chain uses TRBV5-1 with TRBJ1-6; 11 positions agree with TRBD1. The V segment lost 4 bases and the J segment 8 bases; nucleotides outside the gene matches: 11. Looked up from germline, CDR1 is SGHRS and CDR2 is YFSETQ. The CDR3 length is 17 residues. The CDR3 bases are TGCGCCAGCAGCCCGGGGACAGGGGGTCGAAGGGATTCACCCCTCCACTTT. It specifies CASSPGTGGRRDSPLHF.

The genes are TRBV5-8 and TRBJ2-3, with 8 bases identical to TRBD2. This CDR3 is 16 amino acids long. Unmatched junction bases numbered 5, after V lost 0 bases and J lost 2 bases. Germline loops: CDR1 SGHTS, CDR2 YDEGEE. CDR3 nucleotide sequence: TGTGCCAGCAGCTTGGAGCCGCGGGAGGTCACAGATACGCAGTATTTT. It codes for CASSLEPREVTDTQYF.

This clone has only one observation. V gene TRBV10-3 combines with J gene TRBJ2-5; the D gene is possibly TRBD2 (6 bases). The J call could be wrong; TRBJ2-7 is a better fit for the DNA end. CDR1 ENHRY and CDR2 SYGVKD come from the germline V gene. This CDR3 spans 14 amino acids. DNA of the CDR3: TGTGCCACGCAGCCGGGGGATCTATCCTACGAGCAGTACTTC. Its translation: CATQPGDLSYEQYF.

This clone has a single count. The gene calls are TRBV7-2 and TRBJ2-1; D ambiguous. CDR3 length: 11 amino acids. The V gene lost 6 bases and the J gene lost 8 bases, with 8 bases spanning the gap. CDR1 is SGHTA and CDR2 is FQGNSA in the germline V gene. For the CDR3, the DNA is TGTGCCAGCAGTTTAAACTATGAGCAGTTCTTC. Translated, it gives CASSLNYEQFF.

The V call is TRBV9, the J call TRBJ1-4; 9 nucleotides agree with TRBD1. The CDR3 covers 15 residues. The V and J ends lost 6 bases and 9 bases, in that order; junction bases with no gene match: 12. Germline-derived CDR1 and CDR2 are SGDLS and YYNGEE. The CDR3 DNA reads as TGTGCCAGCAACACAGCCCCAGGACAGGGGAAAAAACTGTTTTTT. Protein: CASNTAPGQGKKLFF.